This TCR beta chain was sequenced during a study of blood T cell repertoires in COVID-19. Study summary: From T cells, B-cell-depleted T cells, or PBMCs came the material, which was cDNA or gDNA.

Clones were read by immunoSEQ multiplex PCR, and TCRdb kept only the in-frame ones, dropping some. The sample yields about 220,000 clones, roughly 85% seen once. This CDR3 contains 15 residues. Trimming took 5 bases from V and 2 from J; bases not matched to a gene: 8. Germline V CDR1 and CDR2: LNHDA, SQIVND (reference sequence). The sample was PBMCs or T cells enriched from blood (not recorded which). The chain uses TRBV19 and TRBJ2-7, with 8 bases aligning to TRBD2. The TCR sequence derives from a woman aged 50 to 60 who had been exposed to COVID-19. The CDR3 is CASSLKAGATYEQYF. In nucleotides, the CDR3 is TGTGCCAGTAGTCTAAAAGCGGGGGCAACCTACGAGCAGTACTTC.